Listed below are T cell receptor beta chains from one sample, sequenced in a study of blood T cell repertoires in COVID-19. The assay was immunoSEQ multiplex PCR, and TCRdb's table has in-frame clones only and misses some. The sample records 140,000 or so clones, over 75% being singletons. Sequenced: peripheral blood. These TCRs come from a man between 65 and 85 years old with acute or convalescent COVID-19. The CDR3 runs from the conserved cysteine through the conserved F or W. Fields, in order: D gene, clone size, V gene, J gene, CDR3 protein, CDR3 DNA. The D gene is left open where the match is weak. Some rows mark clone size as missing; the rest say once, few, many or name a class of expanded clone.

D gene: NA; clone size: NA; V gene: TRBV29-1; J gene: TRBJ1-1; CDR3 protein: CSVGNTEAFF; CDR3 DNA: TGCAGCGTCGGGAACACTGAAGCTTTCTTT
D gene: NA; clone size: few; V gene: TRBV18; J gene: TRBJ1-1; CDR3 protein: CASSPRRGRDEVAFF; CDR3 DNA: TGTGCCAGCTCACCACGACGGGGGAGGGACGAAGTGGCTTTCTTT
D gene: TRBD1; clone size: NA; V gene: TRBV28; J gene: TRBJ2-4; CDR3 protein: CASSSRTGSNIQYF; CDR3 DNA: TGTGCCAGCAGTTCCCGGACAGGGTCAAACATTCAGTACTTC
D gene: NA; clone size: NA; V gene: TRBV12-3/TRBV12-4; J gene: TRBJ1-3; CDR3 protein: CASSAGAGNTIYF; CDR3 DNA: TGTGCCAGCAGTGCAGGGGCTGGAAACACCATATATTTT
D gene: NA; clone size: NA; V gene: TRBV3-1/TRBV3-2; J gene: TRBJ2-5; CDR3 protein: CASTVQGQETQYF; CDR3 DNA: TGTGCCAGCACCGTGCAGGGGCAAGAGACCCAGTACTTC
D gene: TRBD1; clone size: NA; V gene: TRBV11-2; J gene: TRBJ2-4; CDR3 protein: CASSLRTGVAKNIQYF; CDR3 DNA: TGTGCCAGCAGCTTGAGGACAGGCGTAGCCAAAAACATTCAGTACTTC
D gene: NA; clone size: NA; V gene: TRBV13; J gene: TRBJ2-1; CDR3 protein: CASSLGTGTRNEQFF; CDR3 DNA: TGTGCCAGCAGCTTAGGAACAGGGACGCGCAATGAGCAGTTCTTC
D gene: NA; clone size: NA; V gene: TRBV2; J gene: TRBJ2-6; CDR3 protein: CASSTGGANVLTF; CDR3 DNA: TGTGCCAGCAGTACAGGTGGGGCCAACGTCCTGACTTTC
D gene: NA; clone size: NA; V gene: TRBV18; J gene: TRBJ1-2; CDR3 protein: CASSPGEEHGYTF; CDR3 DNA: TGTGCCAGCTCACCGGGGGAGGAGCATGGCTACACCTTC
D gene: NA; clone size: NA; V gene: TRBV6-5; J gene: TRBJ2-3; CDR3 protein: CASRQTTTNTDTQYF; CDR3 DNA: TGTGCCAGCAGACAGACTACTACCAACACAGATACGCAGTATTTT
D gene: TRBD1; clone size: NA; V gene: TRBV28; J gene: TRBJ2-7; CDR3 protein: CASSTTLDRGYEQYF; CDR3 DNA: TGTGCCAGCAGTACCACACTGGACAGGGGATACGAGCAGTACTTC
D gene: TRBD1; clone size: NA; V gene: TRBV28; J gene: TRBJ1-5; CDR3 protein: CASRQTGRGSNQPQHF; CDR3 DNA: TGTGCCAGCAGACAGACAGGGAGAGGTAGCAATCAGCCCCAGCATTTT
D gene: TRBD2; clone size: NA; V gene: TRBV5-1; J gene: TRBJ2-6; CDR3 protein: CASSLREGPSGANVLTF; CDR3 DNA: TGCGCCAGCAGCTTGCGGGAGGGCCCCTCTGGGGCCAACGTCCTGACTTTC
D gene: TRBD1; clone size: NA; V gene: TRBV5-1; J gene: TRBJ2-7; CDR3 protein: CASSPGTASYEQYF; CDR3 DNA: TGCGCCAGCAGCCCCGGGACAGCTTCCTACGAGCAGTACTTC
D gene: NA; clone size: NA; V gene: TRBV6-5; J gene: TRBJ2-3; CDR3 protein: CASRTGSLDTQYF; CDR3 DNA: TGTGCCAGCAGAACCGGGTCCTTAGATACGCAGTATTTT
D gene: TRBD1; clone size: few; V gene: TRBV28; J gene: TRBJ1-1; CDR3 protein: CASSPPRTGVEAFF; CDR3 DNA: TGTGCCAGCAGTCCTCCCAGGACAGGCGTTGAAGCTTTCTTT
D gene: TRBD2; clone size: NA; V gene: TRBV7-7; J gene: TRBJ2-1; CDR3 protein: CASSLGGRMGEQFF; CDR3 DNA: TGTGCCAGCAGCCTAGGCGGGAGGATGGGTGAGCAGTTCTTC
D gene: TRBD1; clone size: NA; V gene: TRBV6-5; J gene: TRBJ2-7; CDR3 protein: CASRGQGAYEQYF; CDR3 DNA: TGTGCCAGCAGGGGACAGGGGGCCTACGAGCAGTACTTC
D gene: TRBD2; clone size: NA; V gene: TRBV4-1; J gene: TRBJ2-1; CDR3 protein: CASSPTSGGDNEQFF; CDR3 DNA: TGCGCCAGCAGCCCGACTAGCGGGGGGGACAATGAGCAGTTCTTC
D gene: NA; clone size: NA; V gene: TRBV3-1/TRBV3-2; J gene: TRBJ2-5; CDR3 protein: CASSQGTFKETQYF; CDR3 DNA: TGTGCCAGCAGCCAAGGGACTTTCAAGGAGACCCAGTACTTC
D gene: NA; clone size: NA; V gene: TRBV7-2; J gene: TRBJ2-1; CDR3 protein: CASSLGPGVPYNEQFF; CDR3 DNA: TGTGCCAGCAGCCTTGGGCCGGGGGTTCCCTACAATGAGCAGTTCTTC
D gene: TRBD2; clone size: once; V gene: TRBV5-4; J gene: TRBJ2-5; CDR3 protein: CASSLASGALGTQYF; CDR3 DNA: TGTGCCAGCAGCTTAGCTAGCGGGGCTCTGGGGACCCAGTACTTC
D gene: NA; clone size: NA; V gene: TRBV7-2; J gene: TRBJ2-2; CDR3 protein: CASSLAGAAGELFF; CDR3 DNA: TGTGCCAGCAGCTTAGCGGGAGCGGCGGGGGAGCTGTTTTTT
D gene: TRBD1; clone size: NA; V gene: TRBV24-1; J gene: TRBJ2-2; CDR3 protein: CATSDGTGGIGELFF; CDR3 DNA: TGTGCCACCAGTGATGGGACAGGGGGAATCGGGGAGCTGTTTTTT
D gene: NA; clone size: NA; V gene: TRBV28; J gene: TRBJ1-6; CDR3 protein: CASSSRQKSSYNSPLHF; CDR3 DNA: TGTGCCAGCAGTTCCCGACAGAAAAGCTCCTATAATTCACCCCTCCACTTT
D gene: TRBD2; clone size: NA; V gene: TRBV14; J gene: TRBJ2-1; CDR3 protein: CASSLRLAGGHEQFF; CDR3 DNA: TGTGCCAGCAGCCTTCGACTAGCGGGGGGGCATGAGCAGTTCTTC
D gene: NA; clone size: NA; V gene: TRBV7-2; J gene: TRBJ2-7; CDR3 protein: CASRSNSGEQYF; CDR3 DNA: TGTGCCAGCAGGAGCAATTCCGGCGAGCAGTACTTC
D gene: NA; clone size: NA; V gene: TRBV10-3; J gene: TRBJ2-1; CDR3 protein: CAISEVGGTYNEQFF; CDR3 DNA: TGTGCCATCAGTGAGGTGGGCGGGACCTACAATGAGCAGTTCTTC
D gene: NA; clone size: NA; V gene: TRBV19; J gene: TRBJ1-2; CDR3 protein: CASSIQRTGYYGHTF; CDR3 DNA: TGTGCCAGTAGTATCCAGAGAACAGGATACTATGGCCACACCTTC
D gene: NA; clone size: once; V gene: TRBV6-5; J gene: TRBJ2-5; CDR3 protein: CASRPSGAGETQYF; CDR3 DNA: TGTGCCAGCAGACCCAGCGGAGCGGGAGAGACCCAGTACTTC
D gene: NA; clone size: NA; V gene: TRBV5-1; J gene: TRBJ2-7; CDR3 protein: CASSVLQGYEQYF; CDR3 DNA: TGCGCCAGCAGCGTTCTACAGGGTTACGAGCAGTACTTC
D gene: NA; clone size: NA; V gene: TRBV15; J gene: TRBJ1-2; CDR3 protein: CATQAGARRGYTF; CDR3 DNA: TGTGCCACCCAGGCGGGCGCTCGACGAGGCTACACCTTC
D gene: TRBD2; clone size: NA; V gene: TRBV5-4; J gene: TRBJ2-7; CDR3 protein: CASSRPSGRSYEQYF; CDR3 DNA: TGTGCCAGCAGTCGCCCCAGCGGGAGATCCTACGAGCAGTACTTC
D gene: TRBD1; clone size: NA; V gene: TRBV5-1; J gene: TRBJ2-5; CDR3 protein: CASSLADRGRETQYF; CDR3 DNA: TGCGCCAGCAGCTTGGCTGACAGGGGGCGGGAGACCCAGTACTTC
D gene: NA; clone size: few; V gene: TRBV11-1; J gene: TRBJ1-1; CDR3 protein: CASSLSTGPTEAFF; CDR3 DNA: TGTGCCAGCAGCTTATCTACAGGGCCCACTGAAGCTTTCTTT
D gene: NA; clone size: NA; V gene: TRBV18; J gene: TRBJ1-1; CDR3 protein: CASSPAGVNTEAFF; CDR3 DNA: TGTGCCAGCTCACCGGCAGGGGTTAACACTGAAGCTTTCTTT
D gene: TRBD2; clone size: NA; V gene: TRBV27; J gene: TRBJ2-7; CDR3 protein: CASSLGGSNDEQYF; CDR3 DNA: TGTGCCAGCAGTTTGGGCGGGAGTAACGACGAGCAGTACTTC
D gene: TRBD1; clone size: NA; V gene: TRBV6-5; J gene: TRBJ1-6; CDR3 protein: CASSYGQDSPLHF; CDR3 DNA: TGTGCCAGCAGTTACGGACAGGATTCACCCCTCCACTTT
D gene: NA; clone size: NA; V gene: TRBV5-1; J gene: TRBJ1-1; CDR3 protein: CASSPTRNTEAFF; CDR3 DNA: TGCGCCAGCAGCCCGACTCGGAACACTGAAGCTTTCTTT
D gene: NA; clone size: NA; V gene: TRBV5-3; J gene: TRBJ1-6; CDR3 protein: CARSLNSKNNSPLHF; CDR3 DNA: TGTGCCAGAAGCTTGAACAGTAAAAATAATTCACCCCTCCACTTT
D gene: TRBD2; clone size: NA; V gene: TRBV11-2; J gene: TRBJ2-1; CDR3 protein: CASSLDLTSGTYNEQFF; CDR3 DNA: TGTGCCAGCAGCTTAGACCTCACTAGCGGGACTTACAATGAGCAGTTCTTC
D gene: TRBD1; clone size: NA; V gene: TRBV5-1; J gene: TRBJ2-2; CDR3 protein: CASMNGLTGGGGELFF; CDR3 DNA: TGCGCCAGCATGAACGGGTTGACAGGGGGCGGCGGGGAGCTGTTTTTT
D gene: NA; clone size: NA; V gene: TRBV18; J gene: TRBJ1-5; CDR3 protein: CASSKDRDQPQHF; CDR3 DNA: TGTGCCAGCTCAAAGGACAGAGATCAGCCCCAGCATTTT
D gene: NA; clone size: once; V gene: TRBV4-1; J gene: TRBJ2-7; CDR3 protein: CASSPILGGTSYEQYF; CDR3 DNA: TGCGCCAGCAGCCCTATATTGGGAGGAACCTCCTACGAGCAGTACTTC
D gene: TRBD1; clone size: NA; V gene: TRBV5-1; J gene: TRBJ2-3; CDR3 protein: CASSLGQGIFTDTQYF; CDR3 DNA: TGCGCCAGCAGCTTGGGACAGGGAATCTTCACAGATACGCAGTATTTT
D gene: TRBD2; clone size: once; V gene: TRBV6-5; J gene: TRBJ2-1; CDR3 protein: CASSYSWEGPNEQFF; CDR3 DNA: TGTGCCAGCAGTTACTCGTGGGAGGGCCCCAATGAGCAGTTCTTC
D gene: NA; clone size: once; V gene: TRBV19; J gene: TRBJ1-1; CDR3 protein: CASSTRRSEAFF; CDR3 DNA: TGTGCCAGTAGTACCCGGAGGAGTGAAGCTTTCTTT
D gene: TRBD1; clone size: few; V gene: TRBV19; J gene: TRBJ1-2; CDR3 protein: CASSDRDRAYGYTF; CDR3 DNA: TGTGCCAGTAGTGACCGGGACAGGGCTTACGGCTACACCTTC
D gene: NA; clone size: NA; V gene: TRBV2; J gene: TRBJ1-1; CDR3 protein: CASSEAGTEAFF; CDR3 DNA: TGTGCCAGCAGTGAGGCAGGCACTGAAGCTTTCTTT
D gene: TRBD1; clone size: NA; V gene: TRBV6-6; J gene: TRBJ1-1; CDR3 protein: CASNGQGGTEAFF; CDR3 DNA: TGTGCCAGCAACGGACAGGGCGGGACTGAAGCTTTCTTT
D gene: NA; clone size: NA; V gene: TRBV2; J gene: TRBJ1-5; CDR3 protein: CASSSPAGLGQPQHF; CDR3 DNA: TGTGCCAGCAGTAGCCCAGCAGGGCTTGGACAGCCCCAGCATTTT
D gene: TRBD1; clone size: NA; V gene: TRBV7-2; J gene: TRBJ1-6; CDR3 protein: CASTLGTGLGSPLHF; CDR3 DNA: TGTGCCAGCACCCTCGGGACAGGGTTAGGTTCACCCCTCCACTTT
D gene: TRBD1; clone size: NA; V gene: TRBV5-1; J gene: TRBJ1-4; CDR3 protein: CASSLEWGTGAELFF; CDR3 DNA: TGCGCCAGCAGCTTGGAGTGGGGGACAGGGGCAGAACTGTTTTTT
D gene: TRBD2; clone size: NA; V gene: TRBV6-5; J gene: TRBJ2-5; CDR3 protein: CASGEGSRETQYF; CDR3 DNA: TGTGCCAGCGGGGAGGGGTCAAGAGAGACCCAGTACTTC
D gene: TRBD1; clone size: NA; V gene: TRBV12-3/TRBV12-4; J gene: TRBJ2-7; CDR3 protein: CASSPGQEREQYF; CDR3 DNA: TGTGCCAGCAGTCCGGGACAGGAGCGGGAGCAGTACTTC